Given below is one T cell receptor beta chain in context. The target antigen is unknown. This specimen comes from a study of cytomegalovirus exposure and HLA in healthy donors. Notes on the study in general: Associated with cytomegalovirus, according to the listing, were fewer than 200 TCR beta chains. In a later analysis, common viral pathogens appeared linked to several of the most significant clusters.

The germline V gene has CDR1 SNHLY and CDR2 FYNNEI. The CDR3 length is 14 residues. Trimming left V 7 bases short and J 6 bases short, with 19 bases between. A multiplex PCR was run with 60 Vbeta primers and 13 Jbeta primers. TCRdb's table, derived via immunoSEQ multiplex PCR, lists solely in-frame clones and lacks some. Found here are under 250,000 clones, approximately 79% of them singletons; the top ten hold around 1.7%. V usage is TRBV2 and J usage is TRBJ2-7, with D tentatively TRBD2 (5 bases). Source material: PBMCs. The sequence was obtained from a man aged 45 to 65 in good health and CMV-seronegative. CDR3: CASILNGVSGEQYF. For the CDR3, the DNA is TGTGCCAGCATCCTCAACGGGGTGTCCGGCGAGCAGTACTTC.